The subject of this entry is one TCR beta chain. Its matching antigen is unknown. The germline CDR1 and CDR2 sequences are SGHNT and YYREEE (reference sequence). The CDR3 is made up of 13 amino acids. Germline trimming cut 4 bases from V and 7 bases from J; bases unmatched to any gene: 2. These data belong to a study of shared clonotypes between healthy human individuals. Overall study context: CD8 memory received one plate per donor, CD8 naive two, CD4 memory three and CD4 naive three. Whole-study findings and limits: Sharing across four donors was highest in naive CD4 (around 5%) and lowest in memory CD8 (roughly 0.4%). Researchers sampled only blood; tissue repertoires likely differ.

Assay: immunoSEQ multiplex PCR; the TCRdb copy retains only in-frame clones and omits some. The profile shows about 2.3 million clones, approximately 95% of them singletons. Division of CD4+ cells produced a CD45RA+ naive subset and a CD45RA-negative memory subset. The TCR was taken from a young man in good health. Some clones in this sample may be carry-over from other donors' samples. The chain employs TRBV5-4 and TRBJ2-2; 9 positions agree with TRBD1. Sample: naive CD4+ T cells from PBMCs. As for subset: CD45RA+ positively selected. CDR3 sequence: CASSRQGDGELFF. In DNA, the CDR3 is TGTGCCAGCAGCCGACAGGGGGACGGGGAGCTGTTTTTT.